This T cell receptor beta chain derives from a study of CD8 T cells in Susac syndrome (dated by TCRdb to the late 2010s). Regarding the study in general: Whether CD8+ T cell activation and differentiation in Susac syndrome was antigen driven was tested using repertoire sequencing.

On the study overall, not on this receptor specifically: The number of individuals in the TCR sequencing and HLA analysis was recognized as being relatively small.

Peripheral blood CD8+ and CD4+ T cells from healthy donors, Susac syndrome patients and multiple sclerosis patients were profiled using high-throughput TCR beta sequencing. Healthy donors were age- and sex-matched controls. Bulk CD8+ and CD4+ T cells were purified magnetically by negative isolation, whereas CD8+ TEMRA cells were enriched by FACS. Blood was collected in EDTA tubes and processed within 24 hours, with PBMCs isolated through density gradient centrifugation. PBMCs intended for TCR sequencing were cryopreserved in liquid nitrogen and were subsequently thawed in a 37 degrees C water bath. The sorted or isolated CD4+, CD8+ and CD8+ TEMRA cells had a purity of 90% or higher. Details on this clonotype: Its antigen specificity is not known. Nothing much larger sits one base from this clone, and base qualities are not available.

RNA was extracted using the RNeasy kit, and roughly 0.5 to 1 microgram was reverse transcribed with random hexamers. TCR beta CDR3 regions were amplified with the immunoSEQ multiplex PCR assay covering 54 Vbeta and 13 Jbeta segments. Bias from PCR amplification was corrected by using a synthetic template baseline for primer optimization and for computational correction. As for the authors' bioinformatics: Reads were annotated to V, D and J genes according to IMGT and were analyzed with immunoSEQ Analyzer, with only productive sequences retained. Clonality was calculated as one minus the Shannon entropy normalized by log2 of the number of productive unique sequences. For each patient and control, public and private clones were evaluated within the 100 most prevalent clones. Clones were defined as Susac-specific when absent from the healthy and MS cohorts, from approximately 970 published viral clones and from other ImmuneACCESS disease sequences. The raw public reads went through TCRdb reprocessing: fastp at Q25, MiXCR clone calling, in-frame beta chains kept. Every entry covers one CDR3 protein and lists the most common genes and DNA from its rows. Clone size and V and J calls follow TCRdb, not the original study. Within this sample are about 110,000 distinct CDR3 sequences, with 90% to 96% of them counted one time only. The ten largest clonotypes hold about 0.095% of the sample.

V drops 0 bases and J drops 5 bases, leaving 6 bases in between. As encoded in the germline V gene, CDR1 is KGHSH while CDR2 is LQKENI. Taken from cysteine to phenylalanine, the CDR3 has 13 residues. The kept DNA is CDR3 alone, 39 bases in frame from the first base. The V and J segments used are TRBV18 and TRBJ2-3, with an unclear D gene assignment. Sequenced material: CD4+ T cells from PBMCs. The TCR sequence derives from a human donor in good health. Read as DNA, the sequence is TGTGCCAGCTCACCACCGCTCGTAGATACGCAGTATTTT. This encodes CASSPPLVDTQYF.